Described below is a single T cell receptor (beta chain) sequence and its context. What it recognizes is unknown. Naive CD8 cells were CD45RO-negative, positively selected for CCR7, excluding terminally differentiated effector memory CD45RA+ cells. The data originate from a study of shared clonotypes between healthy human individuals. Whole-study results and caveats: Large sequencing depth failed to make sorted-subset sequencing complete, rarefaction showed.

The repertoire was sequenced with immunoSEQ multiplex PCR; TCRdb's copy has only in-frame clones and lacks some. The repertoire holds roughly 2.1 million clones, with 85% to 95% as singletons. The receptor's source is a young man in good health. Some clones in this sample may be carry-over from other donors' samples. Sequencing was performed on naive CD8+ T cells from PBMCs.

For the CDR3, the DNA is TGCGCCAGCAGCTTGTGGACCCCTGACGTCTCCTACGAGCAGTACTTC. Translation: CASSLWTPDVSYEQYF. The chain is built from TRBV5-1 and TRBJ2-7; D unresolved. V lost 1 base and J 0 bases, leaving 14 bases between the germline ends. The CDR3 is made up of 16 amino acids. Germline CDR1 and CDR2: SGHRS and YFSETQ.